Sequencing of this TCR beta chain was carried out in a study of shared clonotypes between healthy human individuals. Study background: CD4 naive cells filled three plates per donor, CD4 memory three, CD8 naive two and CD8 memory one.

Study results and caveats: The low donor count limited represented genetic and exposure-history diversity.

Tens of thousands of T cell genomes, or about 200 ng DNA, went into the sorted-subset replicate PCRs. Per the original methods: Filtering differed since immunoSEQ provided only junctions, with no quality scores. Method: immunoSEQ multiplex PCR; TCRdb's copy keeps in-frame clones and lacks some. That table furnishes V, J and clone size, whereas the DNA furnished D and trimming. The sample records over a million clones, roughly 97% being singletons. The CDR3 has 16 residues. V lost 1 base and J lost 0, with 14 bases in between. CDR1 and CDR2 from the germline V gene are SGHRS and YFSETQ. Details on this clone: Its target is unknown.

The receptor was isolated from a man aged 25 to 40 in good health. Sequenced material: naive CD4+ T cells sorted from blood. Subset reported: CD45RA+ positively selected. The chain uses TRBV5-1 and TRBJ2-7; D unclear. In DNA, the CDR3 is TGCGCCAGCAGCTTGATGGTTGGATACAGCTCCTACGAGCAGTACTTC. Translated, it gives CASSLMVGYSSYEQYF.